Following are 16 T cell receptor beta chains from one sample sequenced in a study of technical replicates of blood from a few donors. Repertoires were generated with immunoSEQ multiplex PCR, while TCRdb's copy carries only in-frame clones and drops some. This table has 80,000 to 95,000 clones, around 96% appearing once. Sample: T cells isolated from PBMCs. The receptors stem from a human donor in good health.

The chain recombines TRBV28 with TRBJ2-7; D is perhaps TRBD1 (5 bases). Germline V gene lookup returns CDR1 MDHEN and CDR2 SYDVKM. The CDR3 is 12 residues long. V lost 3 bases to trimming and J lost 5 bases, with 8 bases between them. The CDR3 protein is CASSFGRDEQYF. The DNA of the CDR3 is TGTGCCAGCAGTTTCGGCAGGGACGAGCAGTACTTC.

The V gene is TRBV19, the J gene TRBJ2-5; 13 positions match TRBD2. Germline-derived CDR1 and CDR2 are LNHDA and SQIVND (reference sequence). The CDR3 covers 16 residues. Trimming took 5 bases from V and 2 from J; bases not matched to a gene: 5. Written as DNA, the CDR3 is TGTGCCAGTAGTCGAGGGACTAGCGGGGATCAAGAGACCCAGTACTTC. Translated, it gives CASSRGTSGDQETQYF.

The gene calls are TRBV5-1 and TRBJ2-7; TRBD1 aligns across 8 bases. CDR1 and CDR2 from the germline V gene are SGHRS and YFSETQ. CDR3 length equals 15 residues. Trimming cost V 2 bases and J 4 bases; bases outside gene matches: 8. Written as DNA, the CDR3 is TGCGCCAGCAGCTTCACCGGGACAGGTTTTTACGAGCAGTACTTC. Its translation: CASSFTGTGFYEQYF. Looking up the rest from reference TRBV5-1 and TRBJ2-7 gives the full variable domain: KAGVTQTPRYLIKTRGQQVTLSCSPISGHRSVSWYQQTPGQGLQFLFEYFSETQRNKGNFPGRFSGRQFSNSRSEMNVSTLELGDSALYLCASSFTGTGFYEQYFGPGTRLTVT.

The V gene is TRBV27, the J gene TRBJ2-7, with 9 bases lining up with TRBD2. V shed 4 bases and J 5 bases; nucleotides not matched to a gene: 3. The CDR3 contains 13 residues. CDR1 MNHEY and CDR2 SMNVEV come from the germline V gene (reference sequence). The CDR3 sequence is CASSSGLANEQYF. CDR3 in DNA: TGTGCCAGCAGTTCGGGACTAGCTAACGAGCAGTACTTC.

This chain uses TRBV7-2 with TRBJ2-5; D is perhaps TRBD1 (6 bases). This CDR3 spans 15 amino acids. Germline V gene lookup returns CDR1 SGHTA and CDR2 FQGNSA. V lost 1 base and J lost 5, with 14 bases in between. The CDR3 DNA reads as TGTGCCAGCAGCTTAGGGTTCAGGGGAGACGAGACCCAGTACTTC. Translating it yields CASSLGFRGDETQYF.

CDR3 coding DNA: TGTGCCAGCAGTTTAAGGAGGGGAGAGCAGTACTTC. Protein: CASSLRRGEQYF. The chain uses TRBV27 and TRBJ2-7; maybe TRBD2 (6 bases). CDR3 length: 12 residues. The V end was cut by 2 bases, the J end by 7 bases, with 9 bases between. The germline CDR1 and CDR2 sequences are MNHEY and SMNVEV (reference sequence).

The chain has TRBV11-2 and TRBJ2-2, with D possibly being TRBD2 (6 bases). V lost 4 bases and J 6 bases, leaving 9 bases between the germline ends. This CDR3 contains 13 residues. CDR1 SGHAT and CDR2 FQNNGV come from the germline V gene. DNA of the CDR3: TGTGCCAGCAGCTACCGGAGGGCCGGGGAGCTGTTTTTT. Protein: CASSYRRAGELFF.

The CDR3 reads CASSLPGGSYNEQFF. CDR3 nucleotides: TGCGCCAGCAGCCTCCCCGGGGGCTCCTACAATGAGCAGTTCTTC. J is TRBJ2-1 and V is TRBV4-1; D perhaps matches TRBD2 (6 bases). This CDR3 has 15 residues. Trimming stripped 4 bases from V and 0 bases from J, with 10 bases between. Germline values: CDR1 MGHRA, CDR2 YSYEKL.

V gene TRBV7-6 combines with J gene TRBJ1-3; possibly TRBD1 for D (6 bases). This CDR3 region has 15 residues. V was cut by 4 bases and J by 0 bases, with 10 bases left in between. The germline V gene encodes CDR1 SGHVS and CDR2 FNYEAQ. The CDR3 reads CASSYRAGSGNTIYF. The CDR3 DNA reads TGTGCCAGCAGCTACAGGGCCGGCTCTGGAAACACCATATATTTT.

The chain carries TRBV7-9 and TRBJ2-5; no reliable D call. V lost 4 bases to trimming and J lost 5 bases, with 23 bases between them. Germline values: CDR1 SEHNR, CDR2 FQNEAQ (reference sequence). This CDR3 has 17 residues. The CDR3 here is CASSSLMDPRGYETQYF. DNA for the CDR3: TGTGCCAGCAGCTCCCTTATGGATCCTAGAGGTTACGAGACCCAGTACTTC.

This rearrangement joins TRBV6-6 to TRBJ2-7, with a weak D call TRBD2 (5 bases). Germline V gene data show CDR1 as MNHNY and CDR2 as SVGAGI (reference sequence). This CDR3 region has 14 residues. V lost 2 bases to trimming and J lost 3 bases, with 11 bases between them. The CDR3 loop reads CASSYEGMGYEQYF. CDR3 DNA sequence: TGTGCCAGCAGTTACGAGGGTATGGGCTACGAGCAGTACTTC.

This chain uses TRBV21-1 with TRBJ2-7; the table assigns TRBD1, which was not confirmed against the DNA. TRBV21-1 is marked as a pseudogene. This CDR3 has 14 amino acids. This chain's CDR3 is CASSKEKGAEEQYF. The CDR3 bases are TGTGCCAGCAGCAAAGAAAAGGGGGCGGAGGAGCAGTACTTC.

The V gene is TRBV14, the J gene TRBJ2-2, with D possibly being TRBD2 (5 bases). The CDR3 consists of 15 residues. With 4 bases removed from V and 2 bases from J, the gap between germline ends came to 11 bases. From germline, CDR1 is SGHDN and CDR2 FVKESK. CDR3 in amino acids: CASSRVTGNTGELFF. The CDR3 DNA follows: TGTGCCAGCAGCCGAGTGACGGGAAACACCGGGGAGCTGTTTTTT.

V and J are TRBV2 and TRBJ1-2; no clear D. The CDR3 is 13 residues long. The germline V gene encodes CDR1 SNHLY and CDR2 FYNNEI. Trimming cost V 3 bases and J 3 bases, with 8 bases left between them. CDR3 amino acids: CASSEKHYYGYTF. The CDR3 region has the DNA TGTGCCAGCAGTGAGAAACATTACTATGGCTACACCTTC.

The chain carries TRBV10-3 and TRBJ1-3; D remains unclear. This CDR3 spans 13 amino acids. Germline loops: CDR1 ENHRY, CDR2 SYGVKD. V shed 2 bases and J shed 4 bases, with 6 bases lying between them. CDR3 sequence (DNA): TGTGCCATCAGTGAGGCGGGGGGAAACACCATATATTTT. Translation gives CAISEAGGNTIYF.

The chain uses TRBV6-1 and TRBJ2-1; TRBD1 matches 10 bases. Germline V gives CDR1 MNHNS, CDR2 SASEGT. V lost 6 bases, J lost 10 bases, and 3 bases stayed unmatched. The CDR3 covers 12 residues. CDR3 residues: CASRGQGYEQFF. Written as DNA, the CDR3 is TGTGCCAGCAGGGGACAGGGGTACGAGCAGTTCTTC.